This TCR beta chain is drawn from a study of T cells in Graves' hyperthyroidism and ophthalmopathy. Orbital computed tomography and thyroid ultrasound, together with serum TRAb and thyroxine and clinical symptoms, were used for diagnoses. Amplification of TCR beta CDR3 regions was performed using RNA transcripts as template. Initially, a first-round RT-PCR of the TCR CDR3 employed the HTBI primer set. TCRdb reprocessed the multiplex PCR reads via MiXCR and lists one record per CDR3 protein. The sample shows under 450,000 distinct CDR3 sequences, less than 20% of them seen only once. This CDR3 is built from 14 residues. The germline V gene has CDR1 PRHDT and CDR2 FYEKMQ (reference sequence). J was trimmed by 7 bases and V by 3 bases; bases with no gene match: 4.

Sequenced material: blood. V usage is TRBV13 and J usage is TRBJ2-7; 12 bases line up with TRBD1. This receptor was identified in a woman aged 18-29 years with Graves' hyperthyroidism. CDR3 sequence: CASSLGTGGIEQYF. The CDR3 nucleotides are TGTGCCAGCAGCTTGGGGACAGGGGGCATAGAGCAGTACTTC. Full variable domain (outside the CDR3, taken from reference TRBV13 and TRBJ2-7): AAGVIQSPRHLIKEKRETATLKCYPIPRHDTVYWYQQGPGQDPQFLISFYEKMQSDKGSIPDRFSAQQFSDYHSELNMSSLELGDSALYFCASSLGTGGIEQYFGPGTRLTVT.